The 15 T cell receptor beta chains below come from one sample, sequenced in a study of cytomegalovirus exposure and HLA in healthy donors. PCR primers comprised 60 Vbeta and 13 Jbeta primers. Using immunoSEQ multiplex PCR, the repertoire was profiled, and TCRdb retains in-frame clones only, with some absent. The sample has 95,000 to 130,000 clones; approximately 80% are singletons. Input material: PBMCs. The receptors originated from a man aged 25-40 years in good health and CMV-seropositive.

In regard to this clone: This is likely a read error, given that the CDR3 carries no conserved phenylalanine or tryptophan at its end. Because the CDR3's place on the DNA is in doubt, the DNA is left out and the CDR3 is given as listed by TCRdb. CDR3 protein: CASSELAGGASHPL. V usage is TRBV6-1 and J usage is TRBJ2-7; the table's D call TRBD2 went unverified against the DNA. Germline V gives CDR1 MNHNS, CDR2 SASEGT. From its first to its last residue, the CDR3 has 14 amino acids.

In its sample, this clone was seen a few times. The gene calls are TRBV27 and TRBJ2-3; tentative D call: TRBD2 (6 bases). Trimming shortened V by 3 bases and J by 2 bases, and 12 bases separated the two germline ends. The CDR3 consists of 15 residues. In germline, CDR1 is MNHEY, CDR2 SMNVEV (reference sequence). The CDR3: CASSFARGSTDTQYF. CDR3 coding DNA: TGTGCCAGCAGTTTTGCGCGGGGCTCCACAGATACGCAGTATTTT.

The J gene is TRBJ1-1, the V gene TRBV5-4; D unresolved. This CDR3 has 15 residues. V lost 0 bases and J 5 bases, leaving 14 bases between the germline ends. CDR1 and CDR2 from the germline V gene are SGHNT and YYREEE (reference sequence). CDR3: CASSLGREVRTEAFF. The CDR3 DNA sequence: TGTGCCAGCAGCTTGGGGCGGGAGGTGAGGACTGAAGCTTTCTTT. The full variable domain, its missing parts supplied by reference TRBV5-4 and TRBJ1-1, is ETGVTQSPTHLIKTRGQQVTLRCSSQSGHNTVSWYQQALGQGPQFIFQYYREEENGRGNFPPRFSGLQFPNYSSELNVNALELDDSALYLCASSLGREVRTEAFFGQGTRLTVV.

This sequence joins TRBV27 and TRBJ2-3; 10 bases map to TRBD2. The length of the CDR3 is 21 residues. The V segment lost 7 bases and the J segment 0 bases; nucleotides outside the gene matches: 22. Germline CDR1 is MNHEY and CDR2 is SMNVEV (reference sequence). The CDR3 sequence: CASIQIGRLAGVLASTDTQYF. The CDR3 coding sequence is TGTGCCAGCATTCAAATCGGGCGGCTAGCGGGAGTTCTTGCTAGCACAGATACGCAGTATTTT.

This clone has just a few counts. This sequence joins TRBV9 and TRBJ1-2; TRBD1 matches at 8 bases. The V gene's germline CDR1 is SGDLS and CDR2 YYNGEE. The V gene end was trimmed by 0 bases and the J gene end by 6 bases; junction bases not matched to a gene: 4. The CDR3 is 14 residues long. CDR3 nucleotide sequence: TGTGCCAGCAGCGTAGGACAGGGGAGTCATGGCTACACCTTC. Protein sequence: CASSVGQGSHGYTF.

The CDR3 loop reads CASSRTANTEAFF. As DNA, the CDR3 is TGTGCCAGCAGTCGGACAGCGAACACTGAAGCTTTCTTT. This chain links TRBV2 with TRBJ1-1, with a weak D call TRBD1 (6 bases). The germline V gene encodes CDR1 SNHLY and CDR2 FYNNEI. This CDR3 spans 13 amino acids. The V gene lost 5 bases and the J gene lost 1 base, with 8 bases spanning the gap.

The rearrangement joins TRBV5-1 to TRBJ1-2; 8 bases are a match to TRBD1. V was clipped by 3 bases and J by 2 bases; unmatched bases: 6. Germline lookup yields CDR1 SGHRS and CDR2 YFSETQ. The CDR3 contains 15 residues. CDR3 nucleotide sequence: TGCGCCAGCAGCTGGGGACAGGCTTCGAACTATGGCTACACCTTC. Its protein is CASSWGQASNYGYTF.

V gene TRBV28 combines with J gene TRBJ2-2, with a possible D match to TRBD1 (6 bases). There are 16 residues in the CDR3. With 5 bases removed from V and 1 base from J, the gap between germline ends came to 14 bases. The germline V gene has CDR1 MDHEN and CDR2 SYDVKM. The CDR3 reads CASSPPGTQNTGELFF. The CDR3 region has the DNA TGTGCCAGCAGTCCTCCCGGGACACAGAACACCGGGGAGCTGTTTTTT.

V usage is TRBV6-1 and J usage is TRBJ2-7, with TRBD2 matching over 7 bases. This CDR3 is 16 amino acids long. CDR1 and CDR2 (germline): MNHNS, SASEGT. Trimming cost V 1 base and J 1 base; bases outside gene matches: 7. The CDR3 is CASSEGLADLSYEQYF. The CDR3 DNA sequence: TGTGCCAGCAGTGAAGGGCTAGCGGACCTATCCTACGAGCAGTACTTC.

The chain joins TRBV29-1 to TRBJ2-1; the D gene is possibly TRBD2 (6 bases). Germline V gene lookup returns CDR1 SQVTM and CDR2 ANQGSEA. CDR3 length: 14 residues. Trimming pared 7 bases from V and 7 bases from J, leaving 20 bases between. The CDR3 reads CSGSSAPRGNEQFF. In nucleotides, the CDR3 is TGCAGCGGCTCTAGCGCCCCGCGGGGAAATGAGCAGTTCTTC.

The V gene is TRBV9, the J gene TRBJ1-1, with 7 bases fitting TRBD1. CDR1 is SGDLS and CDR2 is YYNGEE in the germline V gene. This CDR3 has 15 residues. V was clipped by 5 bases and J by 5 bases; unmatched bases: 12. CDR3 region: CASSDRDRVETEAFF. The CDR3 nucleotides read TGTGCCAGCAGTGATCGCGACAGGGTAGAAACTGAAGCTTTCTTT. The full variable domain, completed using reference TRBV9 and TRBJ1-1, is DSGVTQTPKHLITATGQRVTLRCSPRSGDLSVYWYQQSLDQGLQFLIQYYNGEERAKGNILERFSAQQFPDLHSELNLSSLELGDSALYFCASSDRDRVETEAFFGQGTRLTVV.

This chain links TRBV5-1 with TRBJ2-5; 9 bases fit TRBD2. From germline, CDR1 is SGHRS and CDR2 YFSETQ. The CDR3 runs 19 residues. The V gene end was trimmed by 6 bases and the J gene end by 1 base; junction bases not matched to a gene: 19. In nucleotides, the CDR3 is TGCGCCAGCACCCCGGGGGTGGTAGCGGGAGAGAGCTTCCAAGAGACCCAGTACTTC. It specifies CASTPGVVAGESFQETQYF.

This rearrangement joins TRBV5-1 to TRBJ1-2, with 9 bases that match TRBD1. CDR3 size: 15 residues. The V and J ends lost 4 bases and 6 bases, in that order; junction bases with no gene match: 10. CDR1 SGHRS and CDR2 YFSETQ come from the germline V gene. Here the CDR3 DNA reads TGCGCCAGCAGCGAACAGGGGGCGGTATCGGATGGCTACACCTTC. Translation: CASSEQGAVSDGYTF.

The J gene is TRBJ2-1, the V gene TRBV27; perhaps TRBD2 as D (7 bases). Germline V lookup: CDR1 MNHEY, CDR2 SMNVEV (reference sequence). This CDR3 spans 18 amino acids. The ends were cut back, 5 bases at V and 2 bases at J, with 22 bases in the middle. CDR3 protein: CASSPREWGANTYNEQFF. The CDR3 nucleotides read TGTGCCAGCAGTCCGCGGGAGTGGGGGGCCAACACCTACAATGAGCAGTTCTTC.

The J gene is TRBJ2-1, the V gene TRBV2, with 11 bases aligning to TRBD2. The V gene end was trimmed by 6 bases and the J gene end by 2 bases; junction bases not matched to a gene: 3. The CDR3 has 15 amino acids. Germline lookup yields CDR1 SNHLY and CDR2 FYNNEI. The CDR3, as DNA: TGTGCCAGCAGCCCTAGCGGGAGGACCTACAATGAGCAGTTCTTC. It is translated as CASSPSGRTYNEQFF.